This is a list of T cell receptor beta chains from one sample in a study of Graves' ophthalmopathy and Graves' hyperthyroidism. In TCRdb, the multiplex PCR reads were re-called with MiXCR into one record per CDR3 protein. The data hold about 230,000 distinct CDR3 sequences, with around 50% observed a single time. Sequencing input: peripheral blood. The receptors here all came from an adult man with Graves' ophthalmopathy. CDR3s include the opening cysteine and the closing phenylalanine or tryptophan. The order of the fields is V gene, clone size, J gene, D gene, CDR3 DNA, CDR3 protein. D genes are given only for firm matches. Clone size is not always given. Where it is, it says once, few, many or a class for expanded clones.

TRBV10-3	-	TRBJ2-7	TRBD2	TGTGCCAGCAGTGGCGGGACTAGCGGGAGGGCGACCGAGCAGTACTTC	CASSGGTSGRATEQYF
TRBV20-1	-	TRBJ1-2	TRBD1	TGCAGTGCGAGCGGGGACAGCCCCTATGGCTACACCTTC	CSASGDSPYGYTF
TRBV11-2	-	TRBJ2-3	-	TGTGCCAGCAGCACCCCCGGGACCCTCACAGATACGCAGTATTTT	CASSTPGTLTDTQYF
TRBV12-3/TRBV12-4	few	TRBJ1-1	-	TGTGCCAGCAGTCGCCGACAGAATGAAGCTTTCTTT	CASSRRQNEAFF
TRBV10-3	many	TRBJ1-2	-	TGTGCCATCAGCAGGGAGATTGGTCATGGCTACACCTTC	CAISREIGHGYTF
TRBV7-9	few	TRBJ1-4	TRBD1	TGTGCCAGCAGCCAAGAGGGGACAGCGCGGGAAAAACTGTTTTTT	CASSQEGTAREKLFF
TRBV24-1	many	TRBJ1-1	-	TGTGCCACCAGTGACATACAGGGTGGTGACACTGAAGCTTTCTTT	CATSDIQGGDTEAFF
TRBV29-1	-	TRBJ2-5	-	TGCAGCGCCAGCACAGACCTCGGAGGGACCCAGTACTTC	CSASTDLGGTQYF
TRBV7-2	few	TRBJ1-6	-	TGTGCCAGCAGCCTTACATCGCCTGAACACTATAATTCACCCCTCCACTTT	CASSLTSPEHYNSPLHF
TRBV19	-	TRBJ2-7	-	TGTGCCAGTAGCCCCCGCGACCCCTACGAGCAGTACTTC	CASSPRDPYEQYF
TRBV20-1	-	TRBJ2-5	-	TGCAGTGCTAGAAGGCTACCGGAAGAGACCCAGTACTTC	CSARRLPEETQYF
TRBV20-1	few	TRBJ1-6	-	TGCAGTGCAGATCAGGGTGTTAATTCACCCCTCCACTTT	CSADQGVNSPLHF
TRBV7-3	few	TRBJ2-2	-	TGTGCCAGCAGCCCCCCGGGCACGAACACCGGGGAGCTGTTTTTT	CASSPPGTNTGELFF
TRBV2	-	TRBJ2-7	-	TGTGCCAGCAGTTACAACTACGAGCAGTACTTC	CASSYNYEQYF
TRBV25-1	-	TRBJ1-2	-	TGTGCCAGCAGTACGGCGGGGATGAGTGGCTACACCTTC	CASSTAGMSGYTF
TRBV2	many	TRBJ2-5	-	TGTGCCAGCCGGGCCCTACAAGAGACCCAGTACTTC	CASRALQETQYF
TRBV6-1	-	TRBJ1-5	-	TGTGCCAGCAGCACCGGGACGATCGGCAATCAGCCCCAGCATTTT	CASSTGTIGNQPQHF
TRBV12-3/TRBV12-4	few	TRBJ1-2	-	TGTGCTAGTGCCTTTGGCGTCAACTATGGCTACACCTTC	CASAFGVNYGYTF